This TCR beta chain emerged from a study of regulatory T cells in long-lasting Graves disease. Germline V gives CDR1 MGHRA, CDR2 YSYEKL. CDR3 length: 13 amino acids. Between the trimmed V and J ends, which lost 1 base and 0 bases, there was a span of 3 bases. This clonotype was recorded many times. Sequencing libraries for TCR beta were prepared with iRepertoire HTBI primers and Arm-PCR of CDR3 regions. TCRdb reprocessed the multiplex PCR reads with MiXCR, giving one entry per CDR3 protein. This sample has some 340,000 distinct CDR3 sequences; over 9.5% occur once, and the top ten carry approximately 20%. The time point denotes: newly diagnosed GD, antithyroid drugs for less than 3 months. From PBMCs, RNA was extracted and then used to make the TCR library. These data were also reused for a study on T cells in Graves' hyperthyroidism and ophthalmopathy. Turning to that study: Initially, a first-round RT-PCR of the TCR CDR3 employed the HTBI primer set.

The sequenced sample was peripheral blood mononuclear cells (PBMCs), obtained at new diagnosis, from a patient treated with antithyroid drugs. The V call is TRBV4-1, the J call TRBJ1-1, with D hard to call. The receptor comes from a woman between 18 and 29 years old with Graves disease. The CDR3 region is CASSQVVNTEAFF. CDR3 nucleotides: TGCGCCAGCAGCCAAGTCGTGAACACTGAAGCTTTCTTT.